This T cell receptor (beta chain) was obtained from a study of T cell changes during pregnancy in multiple sclerosis. The protocol was immunoSEQ multiplex PCR, while the TCRdb copy is restricted to in-frame clones and leaves out a portion. The sample contains under 80,000 clones, 90% to 95% of which appear only once. The CDR3 spans 14 residues. Trimming took 6 bases from V and 7 from J, leaving 16 bases between them. Germline CDR1 and CDR2: SEHNR and FQNEAQ (reference sequence). The receptor's source is a female donor with multiple sclerosis, enrolled in a pregnancy study. This chain joins TRBV7-9 and TRBJ2-1; a possible D gene is TRBD2 (6 bases). Specimen: peripheral blood, collected in the third trimester of pregnancy. The CDR3 loop reads CASSRGGAPNEQFF. CDR3 nucleotide sequence: TGTGCCAGCAGTCGCGGCGGGGCACCGAATGAGCAGTTCTTC.